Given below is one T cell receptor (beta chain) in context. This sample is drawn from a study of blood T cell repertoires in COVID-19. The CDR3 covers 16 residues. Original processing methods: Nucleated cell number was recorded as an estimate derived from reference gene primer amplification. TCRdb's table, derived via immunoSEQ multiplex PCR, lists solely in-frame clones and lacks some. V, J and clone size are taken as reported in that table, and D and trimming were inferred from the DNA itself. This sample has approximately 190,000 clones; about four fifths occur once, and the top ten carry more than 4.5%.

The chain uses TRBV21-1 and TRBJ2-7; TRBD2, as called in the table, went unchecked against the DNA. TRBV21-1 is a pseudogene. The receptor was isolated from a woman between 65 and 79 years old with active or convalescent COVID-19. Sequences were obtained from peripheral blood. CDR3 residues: CARGGGRDPNWYEQYF. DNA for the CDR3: TGTGCCAGGGGCGGCGGGAGGGATCCGAATTGGTACGAGCAGTACTTC.